This TCR beta chain originates from a study of T cell responses to AZD1222 COVID-19 vaccine. Using immunoSEQ multiplex PCR, the repertoire was profiled, and TCRdb retains in-frame clones only, with some absent. The sample has roughly 84,000 clones; roughly nine tenths are singletons. Whole-study results and caveats: Among AZD1222 vaccinees, only five to seven were seropositive at baseline.

The CDR3 contains 19 residues. Per germline, CDR1 SGHVS and CDR2 FNYEAQ. The V and J ends lost 4 bases and 2 bases, in that order; junction bases with no gene match: 17. Of note for this clone: Its matching antigen is unknown.

V is TRBV7-6 and J is TRBJ2-3, with 8 bases that match TRBD2. Here the sequenced sample was peripheral blood, taken on day 0 of AZD1222 vaccination. The receptor's source is an adult in good health. CDR3 in amino acids: CASSSAAGAGDVFTDTQYF. In nucleotides, the CDR3 is TGTGCCAGCAGCTCCGCGGCGGGAGCGGGAGATGTTTTCACAGATACGCAGTATTTT.